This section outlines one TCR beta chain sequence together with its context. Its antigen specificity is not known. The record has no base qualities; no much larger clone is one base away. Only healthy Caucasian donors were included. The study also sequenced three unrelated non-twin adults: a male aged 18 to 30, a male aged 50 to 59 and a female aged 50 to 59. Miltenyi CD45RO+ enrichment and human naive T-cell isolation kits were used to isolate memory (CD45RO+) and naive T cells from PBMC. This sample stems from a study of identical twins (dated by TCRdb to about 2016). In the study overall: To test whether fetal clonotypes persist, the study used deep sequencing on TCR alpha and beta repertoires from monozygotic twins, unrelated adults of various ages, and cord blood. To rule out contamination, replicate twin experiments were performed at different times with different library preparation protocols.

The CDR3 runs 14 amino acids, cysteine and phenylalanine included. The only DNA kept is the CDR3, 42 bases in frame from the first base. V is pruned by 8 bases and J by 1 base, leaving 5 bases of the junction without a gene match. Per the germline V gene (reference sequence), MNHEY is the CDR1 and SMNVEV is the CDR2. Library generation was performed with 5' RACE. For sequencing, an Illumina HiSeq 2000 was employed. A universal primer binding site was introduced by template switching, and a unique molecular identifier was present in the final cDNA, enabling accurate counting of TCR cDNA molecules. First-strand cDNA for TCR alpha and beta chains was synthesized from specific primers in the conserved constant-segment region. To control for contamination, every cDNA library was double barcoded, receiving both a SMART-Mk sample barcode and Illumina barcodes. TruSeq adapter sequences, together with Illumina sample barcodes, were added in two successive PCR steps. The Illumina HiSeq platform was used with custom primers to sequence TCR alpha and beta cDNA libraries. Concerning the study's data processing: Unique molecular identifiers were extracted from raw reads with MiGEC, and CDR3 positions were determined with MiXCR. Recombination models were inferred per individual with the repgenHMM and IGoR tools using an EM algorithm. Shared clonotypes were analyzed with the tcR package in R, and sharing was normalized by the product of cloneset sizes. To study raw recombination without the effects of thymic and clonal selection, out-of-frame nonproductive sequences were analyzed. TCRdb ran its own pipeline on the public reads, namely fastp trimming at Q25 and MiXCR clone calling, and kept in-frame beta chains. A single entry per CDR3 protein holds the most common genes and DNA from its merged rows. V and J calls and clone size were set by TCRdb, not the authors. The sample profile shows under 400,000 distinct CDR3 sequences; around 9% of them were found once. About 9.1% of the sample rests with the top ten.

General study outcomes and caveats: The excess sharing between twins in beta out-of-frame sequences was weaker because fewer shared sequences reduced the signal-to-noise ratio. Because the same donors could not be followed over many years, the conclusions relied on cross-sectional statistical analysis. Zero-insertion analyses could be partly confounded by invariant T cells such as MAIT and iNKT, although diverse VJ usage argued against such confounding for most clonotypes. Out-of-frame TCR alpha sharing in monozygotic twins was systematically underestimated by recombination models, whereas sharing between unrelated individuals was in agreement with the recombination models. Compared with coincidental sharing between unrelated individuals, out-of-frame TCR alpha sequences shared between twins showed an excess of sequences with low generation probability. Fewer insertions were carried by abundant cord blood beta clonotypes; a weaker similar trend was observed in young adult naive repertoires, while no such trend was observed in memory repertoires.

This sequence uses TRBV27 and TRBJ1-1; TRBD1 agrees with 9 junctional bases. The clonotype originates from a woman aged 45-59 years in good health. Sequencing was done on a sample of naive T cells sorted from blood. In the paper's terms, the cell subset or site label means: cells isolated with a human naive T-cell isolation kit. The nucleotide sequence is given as TGTGCCAGCCGTACAGGGGGCTGGAACACTGAAGCTTTCTTT. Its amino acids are CASRTGGWNTEAFF.